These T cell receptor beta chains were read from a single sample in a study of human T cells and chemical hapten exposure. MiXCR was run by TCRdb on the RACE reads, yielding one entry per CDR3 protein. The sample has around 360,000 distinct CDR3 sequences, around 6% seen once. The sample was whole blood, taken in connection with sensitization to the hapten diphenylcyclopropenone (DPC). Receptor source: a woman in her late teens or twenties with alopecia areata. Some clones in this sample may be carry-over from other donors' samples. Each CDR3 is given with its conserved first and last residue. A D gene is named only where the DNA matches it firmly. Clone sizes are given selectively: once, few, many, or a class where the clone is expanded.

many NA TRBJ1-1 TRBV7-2 CASSSRRAMNTEAFF TGTGCCAGCAGCTCCCGGCGGGCTATGAACACTGAAGCTTTCTTT
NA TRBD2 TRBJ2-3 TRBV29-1 CSVPTSGGPDTQYF TGCAGCGTGCCGACTAGCGGGGGCCCAGATACGCAGTATTTT
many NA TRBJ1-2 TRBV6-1 CASSVGPTYGYTF TGTGCCAGCAGCGTAGGACCAACCTATGGCTACACCTTC
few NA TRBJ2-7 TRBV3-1 CASSQAGYMYF TGTGCCAGCAGCCAAGCAGGATATATGTACTTC
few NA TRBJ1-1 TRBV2 CASIGGGTEAFF TGTGCCAGCATCGGGGGTGGCACTGAAGCTTTCTTT
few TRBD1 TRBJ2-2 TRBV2 CASRGQTSNTGELFF TGTGCCAGCAGGGGACAGACTTCGAACACCGGGGAGCTGTTTTTT
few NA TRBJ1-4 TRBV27 CASSFDTPEKLFF TGTGCCAGCAGTTTCGATACCCCTGAAAAACTGTTTTTT
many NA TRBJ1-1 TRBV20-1 CSATPAIGNPEAFF TGCAGTGCTACCCCTGCTATCGGGAACCCTGAAGCTTTCTTT
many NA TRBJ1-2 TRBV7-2 CASSPWDIQRGYTF TGTGCCAGCAGCCCATGGGACATCCAGAGGGGCTACACCTTC
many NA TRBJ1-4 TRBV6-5 CASRPRDKSPEGIF TGTGCCAGCAGGCCCCGGGACAAGTCTCCCGAGGGGATTTTT
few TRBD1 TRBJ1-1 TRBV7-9 CASRGDRGITEAFF TGTGCCAGCAGGGGGGACAGGGGGATAACTGAAGCTTTCTTT
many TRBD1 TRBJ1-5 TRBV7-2 CASSLGQGGWGNQPQHF TGTGCCAGCAGCTTAGGACAGGGCGGATGGGGCAATCAGCCCCAGCATTTT
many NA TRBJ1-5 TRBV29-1 CSVTRGDGNQPQHF TGCAGCGTTACCCGCGGGGACGGCAATCAGCCCCAGCATTTT
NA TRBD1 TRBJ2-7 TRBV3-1 CASSQARGLPNYEQYF TGTGCCAGCAGCCAAGCCAGGGGGTTGCCCAACTACGAGCAGTACTTC
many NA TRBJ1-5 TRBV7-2 CASSLESRQPQHF TGTGCCAGCAGCTTAGAATCACGACAGCCCCAGCATTTT
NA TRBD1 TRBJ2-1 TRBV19 CASTDRASYNEQFF TGTGCCAGTACCGACAGGGCGTCCTACAATGAGCAGTTCTTC
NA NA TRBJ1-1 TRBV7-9 CASSLAYNSEAFF TGTGCCAGCAGCTTAGCGTATAATAGTGAAGCTTTCTTT
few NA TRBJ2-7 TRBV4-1 CASQPESVNSYEQYF TGCGCCAGCCAACCCGAGAGTGTTAACTCCTACGAGCAGTACTTC
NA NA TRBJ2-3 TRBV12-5 CASGLGFPDTQYF TGTGCTAGTGGTTTGGGATTCCCAGATACGCAGTATTTT
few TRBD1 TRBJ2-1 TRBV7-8 CASSSSTGIDYNEQFF TGTGCCAGCAGCTCTTCGACAGGGATAGACTACAATGAGCAGTTCTTC
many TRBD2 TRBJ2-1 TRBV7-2 CASSLISSGGVTWNEQFF TGTGCCAGCAGCTTAATCTCTAGCGGGGGAGTGACCTGGAATGAGCAGTTCTTC
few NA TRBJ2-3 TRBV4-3 CASSQETGGVSTDTQYF TGCGCCAGCAGCCAGGAGACGGGGGGCGTTAGCACAGATACGCAGTATTTT
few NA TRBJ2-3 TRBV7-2 CASSLAWLADTQYF TGTGCCAGCAGCTTAGCATGGTTGGCAGATACGCAGTATTTT
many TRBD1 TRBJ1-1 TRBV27 CASRGTANTEAFF TGTGCCAGCCGAGGGACAGCGAACACTGAAGCTTTCTTT
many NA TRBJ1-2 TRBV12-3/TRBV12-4 CASSPIGGIYGYTF TGTGCCAGCAGCCCCATAGGGGGAATCTATGGCTACACCTTC
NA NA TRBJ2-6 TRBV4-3 CASSRGLYGDSGANVLTF TGCGCCAGCAGCCGGGGACTTTACGGCGACTCTGGGGCCAACGTCCTGACTTTC
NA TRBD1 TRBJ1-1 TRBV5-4 CASRNRGFTEAFF TGTGCCAGCAGGAACAGGGGTTTCACTGAAGCTTTCTTT
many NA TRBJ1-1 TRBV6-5 CASIQRAVKDTEAFF TGTGCCAGCATCCAAAGGGCAGTTAAGGACACTGAAGCTTTCTTT
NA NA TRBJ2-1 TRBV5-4 CASSPDSSYNEQFF TGTGCCAGCAGTCCGGACAGCTCCTACAATGAGCAGTTCTTC